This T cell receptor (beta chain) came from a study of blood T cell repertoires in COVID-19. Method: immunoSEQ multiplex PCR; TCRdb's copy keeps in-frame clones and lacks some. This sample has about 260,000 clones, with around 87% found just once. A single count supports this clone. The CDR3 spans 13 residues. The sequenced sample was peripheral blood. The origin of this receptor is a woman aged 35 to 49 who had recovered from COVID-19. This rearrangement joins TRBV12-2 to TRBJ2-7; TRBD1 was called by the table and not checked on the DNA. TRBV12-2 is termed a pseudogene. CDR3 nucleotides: TGTGCAAGTCGCTTAGAGCCGGGACAGTTCCAGTACTTC. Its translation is CASRLEPGQFQYF.